The sequence of this T cell receptor beta chain was determined in a study of lymphopenia after photon versus proton radiotherapy. V lost 1 base, J lost 3 bases, and 9 bases lay in between. This CDR3 contains 14 residues. From germline, CDR1 is SGHTA and CDR2 FQGNSA. Profiling relied on immunoSEQ multiplex PCR, and the TCRdb table lists in-frame clones only, not all of them. The data show 24,000 or so clones, with approximately 88% seen just once and roughly 24% held by the top ten. This receptor was identified in a man aged 35-49 years with gastric cancer. Sequences were derived from peripheral blood, sampled from a patient treated with photon-based radiotherapy. The chain links TRBV7-2 to TRBJ2-5; D remains unclear. The CDR3: CASSLVAAKETQYF. CDR3 DNA: TGTGCCAGCAGCTTAGTGGCAGCCAAAGAGACCCAGTACTTC. The whole variable domain, filled in from reference TRBV7-2 and TRBJ2-5, reads GAGVSQSPSNKVTEKGKDVELRCDPISGHTALYWYRQSLGQGLEFLIYFQGNSAPDKSGLPSDRFSAERTGGSVSTLTIQRTQQEDSAVYLCASSLVAAKETQYFGPGTRLLVL.